These 24 T cell receptor beta chains share one sample of origin, sequenced in a study of beta chain features in type 1 diabetes. cDNA synthesis used the whole RNA isolate, giving expressed TCRB sequences. Libraries were prepared by immunoSEQ multiplex PCR; TCRdb keeps only in-frame clonotypes and omits some of them. The sample records over 14,000 clones, around 77% being singletons. What these receptors recognize is not known. Study findings and constraints: Across all four CD4+ subsets, people with type 1 diabetes showed modestly shorter TCRB CDR3s.

The sample taken for sequencing was stem cell memory CD4+ T cells from blood. The origin of the receptors is a woman younger than 30 with type 1 diabetes.

J is TRBJ2-3 and V is TRBV5-1, with 8 bases identical to TRBD2. Per germline, CDR1 SGHRS and CDR2 YFSETQ. This CDR3 spans 15 amino acids. The V and J ends lost 5 bases and 4 bases, in that order; junction bases with no gene match: 9. CDR3 bases: TGCGCCAGCAGTATCGGAGCGGGAGTCGCAGATACGCAGTATTTT. Its protein product is CASSIGAGVADTQYF.

V gene TRBV7-2 combines with J gene TRBJ2-3; D gene ambiguous. Trimming left V 5 bases short and J 4 bases short, with 7 bases between. From germline, CDR1 is SGHTA and CDR2 FQGNSA. The CDR3 spans 12 residues. The CDR3 region has the DNA TGTGCCAGCAGCCCCCCGGCAGATACGCAGTATTTT. The encoded protein is CASSPPADTQYF.

This chain connects TRBV28 to TRBJ1-5; D is possibly TRBD1 (6 bases). The CDR3 covers 14 residues. V lost 5 bases and J 1 base, leaving 9 bases between the germline ends. Looked up from germline, CDR1 is MDHEN and CDR2 is SYDVKM. CDR3 sequence: CASSLTGSNQPQHF. CDR3 sequence (DNA): TGTGCCAGCAGTCTTACAGGGAGCAATCAGCCCCAGCATTTT.

This clone came up a few times. The gene calls are TRBV10-3 and TRBJ1-1; a weak D match, TRBD1 (5 bases). This CDR3 region has 14 residues. V dropped 7 bases and J dropped 0 bases, with 12 bases sitting between them. CDR1 and CDR2 from the germline V gene are ENHRY and SYGVKD. The DNA of the CDR3 is TGTGCCATCAAGGGGTTGGGAATGAACACTGAAGCTTTCTTT. This encodes CAIKGLGMNTEAFF.

This rearrangement joins TRBV5-1 to TRBJ1-1; 7 nucleotides line up with TRBD1. The V gene's germline CDR1 is SGHRS and CDR2 YFSETQ. Losses at the gene ends were 5 bases for V and 1 base for J; bases not matched to a gene: 8. This CDR3 has 15 residues. The DNA for the CDR3 is TGCGCCAGCAGGGAGTTTGACAGGGAGAACACTGAAGCTTTCTTT. Its protein product is CASREFDRENTEAFF.

For this clone: At one of its ends the junction is not consistent with the germline gene, which may arise from a read error. The chain combines TRBV5-1 with TRBJ2-2; 8 bases match TRBD2. This CDR3 has 16 residues. Germline V gene data show CDR1 as SGHRS and CDR2 as YFSETQ. The DNA for the CDR3 is TGCGCCAGCAGCTTGGCGGGACTAGTGAACACCTGGGAGCTGTTTTTT. It encodes CASSLAGLVNTWELFF.

The chain employs TRBV28 and TRBJ2-1, with D tentatively TRBD2 (5 bases). Between the trimmed V and J ends, which lost 2 bases and 0 bases, there was a span of 8 bases. Germline V gives CDR1 MDHEN, CDR2 SYDVKM. There are 15 residues in the CDR3. As DNA, the CDR3 is TGTGCCAGCAGTTTAGGTGGGAGCTCCTACAATGAGCAGTTCTTC. The encoded protein is CASSLGGSSYNEQFF.

V gene TRBV29-1 combines with J gene TRBJ1-1; a weak D match, TRBD1 (6 bases). The V and J ends lost 4 bases and 5 bases respectively, with 11 bases between them. This CDR3 region has 12 residues. Germline values: CDR1 SQVTM, CDR2 ANQGSEA. CDR3 loop: CSVGRGRTEAFF. In DNA form, the CDR3 reads TGCAGCGTTGGCAGGGGAAGGACTGAAGCTTTCTTT.

The rearrangement links TRBV20-1 to TRBJ2-7; 7 bases align to TRBD1. CDR3 length: 11 residues. CDR1 DFQATT and CDR2 SNEGSKA come from the germline V gene (reference sequence). The ends lost 3 bases at V and 7 bases at J; junction bases unmatched: 3. CDR3 bases: TGCAGTGCTAGGACAGGGTTGGAGCAGTACTTC. Translated: CSARTGLEQYF.

The genes are TRBV7-2 and TRBJ1-1; D gene unclear. Germline CDR1 is SGHTA and CDR2 is FQGNSA. The CDR3 runs 14 residues. Trimming pared 1 base from V and 4 bases from J, leaving 10 bases between. In DNA form, the CDR3 reads TGTGCCAGCAGCTTAGAGGCAGGCCTCACTGAAGCTTTCTTT. Encoded protein: CASSLEAGLTEAFF.

The rearrangement joins TRBV30 to TRBJ2-7; D is unclear. Germline lookup yields CDR1 GTSNPN and CDR2 SVGIG (reference sequence). V was pared by 0 bases and J by 4 bases, with 4 bases between. CDR3 size: 11 residues. DNA of the CDR3: TGTGCCTGGAGTGTCAGTTACGAGCAGTACTTC. Encoded protein: CAWSVSYEQYF.

The chain links TRBV2 to TRBJ1-5, with 8 bases that match TRBD1. The CDR3 sequence is 14 residues long. CDR1 SNHLY and CDR2 FYNNEI come from the germline V gene. The ends lost 8 bases at V and 6 bases at J; junction bases unmatched: 9. The CDR3 is CASGSTGGFQPQHF. The CDR3 DNA reads TGTGCCAGCGGTTCTACAGGGGGGTTTCAGCCCCAGCATTTT.

This clone was counted once. The rearrangement joins TRBV7-2 to TRBJ2-2; D is undetermined. This CDR3 is 12 amino acids long. Germline CDR1 is SGHTA and CDR2 is FQGNSA. Trimming cost V 7 bases and J 8 bases, with 11 bases left between them. This chain's CDR3 is CASTDIPGELFF. CDR3 nucleotide sequence: TGTGCCAGCACCGACATTCCGGGGGAGCTGTTTTTT.

The chain couples TRBV7-8 to TRBJ2-5; TRBD2 matches at 8 bases. The germline CDR1 and CDR2 sequences are SGHVS and FQNEAQ. The CDR3 runs to 15 residues. Trimming at V came to 3 bases and at J to 3 bases, leaving 6 bases not matched to a gene. In nucleotides, the CDR3 is TGTGCCAGCAGCTTTACTAGCGGAGACGAAGAGACCCAGTACTTC. This sequence encodes CASSFTSGDEETQYF.

The rearrangement joins TRBV4-1 to TRBJ2-2; 7 nucleotides line up with TRBD2. Germline V CDR1 and CDR2: MGHRA, YSYEKL. The CDR3 has 16 amino acids. Trimming removed 0 bases from V and 1 base from J; junction bases left unmatched: 2. DNA for the CDR3: TGCGCCAGCAGCCAAGAAGGCGGGAGGAACACCGGGGAGCTGTTTTTT. Amino acid sequence: CASSQEGGRNTGELFF.

The chain employs TRBV7-8 and TRBJ1-2; tentatively, D is TRBD1 (5 bases). Germline loops: CDR1 SGHVS, CDR2 FQNEAQ. V gave up 8 bases and J gave up 5 bases, with 15 bases separating them. The length of the CDR3 is 13 residues. The CDR3 protein is CASSGGLAYGYTF. CDR3 nucleotides: TGTGCCAGCTCGGGGGGGTTGGCTTATGGCTACACCTTC.

The CDR3 DNA reads as TGTGCCAGCAGTCCGGACAGGGCCTATGGCTACACCTTC. Translated, it gives CASSPDRAYGYTF. The J gene is TRBJ1-2, the V gene TRBV11-2; 8 bases match TRBD1. CDR1 is SGHAT and CDR2 is FQNNGV in the germline V gene. V lost 6 bases and J lost 4; bases outside the gene matches: 4. The CDR3 is 13 amino acids.

The chain recombines TRBV18 with TRBJ2-2, with 7 positions matching TRBD1. CDR3 length: 15 residues. Germline CDR1 KGHSH, CDR2 LQKENI. The J segment lost 6 bases and the V segment lost 1 base, leaving 5 bases of the junction unmatched. The CDR3 nucleotides read TGTGCCAGCTCACCACGCACAGGGGAAGCCGGGGAGCTGTTTTTT. Encoded protein: CASSPRTGEAGELFF.

The J gene is TRBJ2-3, the V gene TRBV23-1, with 9 bases identical to TRBD2. TRBV23-1 is an ORF; its function is uncertain. Germline trimming cut 0 bases from V and 3 bases from J; bases unmatched to any gene: 7. This CDR3 spans 17 amino acids. CDR3 sequence reads: CASSQSSGGCRTDTQYF. In DNA form, the CDR3 reads TGCGCCAGCAGTCAATCGAGCGGGGGGTGCAGAACAGATACGCAGTATTTT.

The sample holds one count of this clone. This chain's CDR3 is CASKTLLRTEAFF. CDR3 nucleotide sequence: TGTGCTAGTAAAACCCTTCTTCGGACTGAAGCTTTCTTT. The chain couples TRBV12-5 to TRBJ1-1; D gene unclear. Germline-derived CDR1 and CDR2 are LGHNT and FRNRAP. The CDR3 spans 13 residues. Between the trimmed V and J ends, which lost 8 bases and 5 bases, there was a span of 15 bases.

The chain is built from TRBV27 and TRBJ2-1; D not certain. CDR3 length: 15 residues. Germline CDR1 is MNHEY and CDR2 is SMNVEV (reference sequence). V shed 3 bases and J shed 4 bases, with 13 bases lying between them. The CDR3 coding sequence is TGTGCCAGCAGTTTTGGAAGGAGAAATTACAATGAGCAGTTCTTC. Translation: CASSFGRRNYNEQFF.

The chain couples TRBV10-2 to TRBJ2-5, with D possibly being TRBD2 (5 bases). Germline V CDR1 and CDR2: WSHSY, SAAADI. The V end was cut by 6 bases, the J end by 4 bases, with 15 bases between. This CDR3 comprises 14 residues. Here the CDR3 DNA reads TGCGCCAGCAGGGTCCCAGAGGGCGGAGAGACCCAGTACTTC. Protein product: CASRVPEGGETQYF.

V gene TRBV7-3 combines with J gene TRBJ1-1; D uncertain. Germline CDR1 SGHTA, CDR2 FQGTGA. The CDR3 length is 13 residues. V dropped 5 bases and J dropped 1 base, with 8 bases sitting between them. The CDR3 spells CASSTTANTEAFF. The CDR3 DNA reads as TGTGCCAGCAGCACCACAGCGAACACTGAAGCTTTCTTT.

The genes are TRBV29-1 and TRBJ1-1, with D tentatively TRBD1 (5 bases). This CDR3 has 14 amino acids. Trimming shortened V by 4 bases and J by 5 bases, and 17 bases separated the two germline ends. CDR1 and CDR2 (germline): SQVTM, ANQGSEA. The CDR3 bases are TGCAGCGTTGCACCAGGGCTTGTGGAGACTGAAGCTTTCTTT. Its translation: CSVAPGLVETEAFF.